The 15 T cell receptor beta chains reported below all come from one sample, sequenced in a study of STAT5B mutations in CD4+ large granular lymphocyte leukemia. TCRdb's copy holds only in-frame clones and misses some; the assay was immunoSEQ multiplex PCR. The table lists 25,000 to 40,000 clones, approximately 80% of them singletons. The sample comprised CD4+ T cells from blood buffy coats. The receptors were gathered from a human donor in good health.

CDR3 sequence (DNA): TGTGCCAGCAGGAGTTTAGGGAGCTCCTACGAGCAGTACTTC. Amino acid sequence: CASRSLGSSYEQYF. V gene TRBV6-5 combines with J gene TRBJ2-7; tentative D call: TRBD2 (5 bases). The CDR3 is made up of 14 amino acids. Germline-derived CDR1 and CDR2 are MNHEY and SVGAGI. Trimming pared 6 bases from V and 0 bases from J, leaving 12 bases between.

The chain recombines TRBV7-3 with TRBJ2-1; D is perhaps TRBD2 (6 bases). From germline, CDR1 is SGHTA and CDR2 FQGTGA. The CDR3 spans 15 residues. Trimming took 5 bases from V and 0 from J, leaving 11 bases between them. As DNA, the CDR3 is TGTGCCAGCAGCCCTTTCGGGGGCTCCTACAATGAGCAGTTCTTC. It codes for CASSPFGGSYNEQFF.

For this clone: Mismatch with germline at one junction end may stem from a read error. This rearrangement joins TRBV7-7 to TRBJ1-2; D remains unclear. Germline V gives CDR1 SSHAT, CDR2 FNYEAQ (reference sequence). The CDR3 has 17 amino acids. The CDR3 loop is CASSFRGVTQIRYGYTF. The CDR3 DNA follows: TGTGCTAGCAGCTTCCGCGGTGTGACCCAAATACGCTATGGCTACACCTTC.

This chain connects TRBV28 to TRBJ1-2; D not resolved. CDR1 is MDHEN, CDR2 SYDVKM, per germline. This CDR3 is 14 amino acids long. V was cut by 8 bases and J by 7 bases, with 20 bases left in between. The CDR3 nucleotides read TGTGCCAGCGTCCCCGGCGACCTTGGGGTTGGCTACACCTTC. Its protein product is CASVPGDLGVGYTF.

In this sample, this clone turned up once. The V call is TRBV7-9, the J call TRBJ2-5; D is undetermined. Per germline, CDR1 SEHNR and CDR2 FQNEAQ (reference sequence). CDR3 length equals 11 residues. The ends were cut back, 4 bases at V and 0 bases at J, with 0 bases in the middle. The CDR3 DNA reads as TGTGCCAGCAGCTACCAAGAGACCCAGTACTTC. Its translation: CASSYQETQYF. Supplemented by reference TRBV7-9 and TRBJ2-5, the full variable domain reads DTGVSQNPRHKITKRGQNVTFRCDPISEHNRLYWYRQTLGQGPEFLTYFQNEAQLEKSRLLSDRFSAERPKGSFSTLEIQRTEQGDSAMYLCASSYQETQYFGPGTRLLVL.

This chain uses TRBV7-9 with TRBJ2-3; no clear D. The length of the CDR3 is 12 residues. Trimming stripped 5 bases from V and 2 bases from J, with 5 bases between. Germline values: CDR1 SEHNR, CDR2 FQNEAQ (reference sequence). CDR3 loop: CASSPSTDTQYF. CDR3 DNA sequence: TGTGCCAGCAGCCCGTCCACAGATACGCAGTATTTT.

The V and J genes are TRBV29-1 and TRBJ1-3; no clear D gene. Germline V gives CDR1 SQVTM, CDR2 ANQGSEA. Deletions cut 4 bases from V and 7 bases from J, with 8 bases between. The CDR3 is made up of 11 amino acids. CDR3 in amino acids: CSVGISNTIYF. The CDR3 DNA sequence: TGCAGCGTTGGTATTTCGAACACCATATATTTT.

Regarding this clone: The junction departs from germline at one end; a sequencing error may be responsible. The rearrangement joins TRBV7-6 to TRBJ2-7; 7 bases align to TRBD1. There are 15 residues in the CDR3. The germline gives CDR1 SGHVS, CDR2 FNYEAQ. CDR3 DNA: TGTGCCAGCAGCTCTAACCCGGGACAGAACTACGCGCAGTACTTC. It encodes CASSSNPGQNYAQYF.

The J gene is TRBJ1-2, the V gene TRBV9; no definite D call. In germline, CDR1 is SGDLS, CDR2 YYNGEE. The germline V and J ends were trimmed by 0 bases and 2 bases, with 8 bases remaining between them. The CDR3 consists of 14 residues. The CDR3 spells CASSVEDSNYGYTF. CDR3 coding DNA: TGTGCCAGCAGCGTAGAAGACTCCAACTATGGCTACACCTTC.

J is TRBJ2-1 and V is TRBV30, with 8 bases identical to TRBD2. The V segment lost 3 bases and the J segment 11 bases; nucleotides outside the gene matches: 6. The CDR3 covers 12 residues. The germline gives CDR1 GTSNPN, CDR2 SVGIG (reference sequence). The CDR3 region is CAWSRTSRQQFF. The CDR3 DNA reads as TGTGCCTGGAGCCGGACTAGCAGACAGCAGTTCTTC.

CDR3 region: CASSQDHGGGGTEAFF. CDR3 nucleotide sequence: TGCGCCAGCAGCCAAGATCATGGGGGGGGCGGCACTGAAGCTTTCTTT. The chain recombines TRBV4-3 with TRBJ1-1; possibly TRBD1 for D (6 bases). This CDR3 has 16 amino acids. The V gene lost 0 bases and the J gene lost 4 bases, with 15 bases spanning the gap. CDR1 and CDR2 (germline): LGHNA, YSLEER.

The rearrangement joins TRBV7-8 to TRBJ1-5; D remains unclear. The CDR3 runs 14 residues. The germline gives CDR1 SGHVS, CDR2 FQNEAQ. Trimming pared 5 bases from V and 4 bases from J, leaving 12 bases between. The CDR3 protein is CASSLREQNQPQHF. The CDR3, as DNA: TGTGCCAGCAGCCTGCGGGAGCAGAATCAGCCCCAGCATTTT.

This clone has just one count. The chain combines TRBV29-1 with TRBJ2-5; D is perhaps TRBD2 (5 bases). This CDR3 spans 17 amino acids. V gave up 3 bases and J gave up 1 base, with 21 bases separating them. CDR1 and CDR2 (germline): SQVTM, ANQGSEA. This CDR3 is CSVDRPFSASSQETQYF. In nucleotides, the CDR3 is TGCAGCGTTGATAGGCCTTTTTCCGCTAGCTCCCAAGAGACCCAGTACTTC. The full variable domain, its missing parts supplied by reference TRBV29-1 and TRBJ2-5, is SAVISQKPSRDICQRGTSLTIQCQVDSQVTMMFWYRQQPGQSLTLIATANQGSEATYESGFVIDKFPISRPNLTFSTLTVSNMSPEDSSIYLCSVDRPFSASSQETQYFGPGTRLLVL.

This chain links TRBV28 with TRBJ2-2, with D tentatively TRBD1 or TRBD2 (5 bases each). The CDR3 runs to 16 residues. CDR1 MDHEN and CDR2 SYDVKM come from the germline V gene. The V end was cut by 5 bases, the J end by 0 bases, with 13 bases between. CDR3 residues: CASSPAGTPNTGELFF. CDR3 bases: TGTGCCAGCAGTCCGGCCGGGACCCCGAACACCGGGGAGCTGTTTTTT.

CDR3 bases: TGTGCCAGCAGCTTACAGGGGGCTGGCAATCAGCCCCAGCATTTT. Its translation: CASSLQGAGNQPQHF. J is TRBJ1-5 and V is TRBV6-5; TRBD1 matches at 9 bases. This CDR3 is 15 amino acids long. V was pared by 6 bases and J by 2 bases, with 5 bases of the junction left unmatched. Germline values: CDR1 MNHEY, CDR2 SVGAGI.